This entry features one T cell receptor beta chain sequence. Its target is not known. This sample was included in a study of vaccination and CD4 T cells after COVID-19. Treatment denoted: 10-day PBMC culture with coronavirus spike peptide pools or control peptides (ViraFEST assay). An Oncomine TCR Beta short-read assay was used to sequence the DNA from cultured CD4+ T cells. From the PCR reads, TCRdb called clonotypes with MiXCR, one entry per CDR3 protein. The repertoire consists of some 12,000 distinct CDR3 sequences, with about 54% occurring once and the leading ten covering roughly 9.6%. Sequenced input: CD4+ T cells from blood, cultured in vitro. The origin of this receptor is a human donor who had recovered from COVID-19.

The CDR3 here is CASSPGSYEQYF. The CDR3 DNA reads as TGTGCCAGCAGCCCCGGCTCCTACGAGCAGTACTTC. The chain carries TRBV2 and TRBJ2-7; no reliable D call. Trimming removed 6 bases from V and 0 bases from J, with 6 bases in between. The CDR3 is 12 amino acids. Germline CDR1 SNHLY, CDR2 FYNNEI.